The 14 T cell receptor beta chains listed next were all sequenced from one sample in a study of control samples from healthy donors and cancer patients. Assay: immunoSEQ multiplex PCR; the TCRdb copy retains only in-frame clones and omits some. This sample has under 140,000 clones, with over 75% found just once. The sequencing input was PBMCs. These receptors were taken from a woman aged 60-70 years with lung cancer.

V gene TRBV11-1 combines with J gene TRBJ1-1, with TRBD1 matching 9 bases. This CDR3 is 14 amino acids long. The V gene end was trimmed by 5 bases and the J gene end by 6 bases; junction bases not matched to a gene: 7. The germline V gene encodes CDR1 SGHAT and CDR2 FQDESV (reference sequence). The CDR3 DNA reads TGTGCCAGCAGCCCGGACAGGGGTATCGCTGAAGCTTTCTTT. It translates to CASSPDRGIAEAFF.

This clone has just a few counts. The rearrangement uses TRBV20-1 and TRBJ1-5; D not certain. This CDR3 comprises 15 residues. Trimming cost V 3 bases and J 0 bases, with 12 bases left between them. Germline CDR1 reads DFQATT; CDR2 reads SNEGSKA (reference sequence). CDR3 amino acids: CSASASQYSNQPQHF. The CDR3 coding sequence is TGCAGTGCTAGTGCATCCCAGTATAGCAATCAGCCCCAGCATTTT.

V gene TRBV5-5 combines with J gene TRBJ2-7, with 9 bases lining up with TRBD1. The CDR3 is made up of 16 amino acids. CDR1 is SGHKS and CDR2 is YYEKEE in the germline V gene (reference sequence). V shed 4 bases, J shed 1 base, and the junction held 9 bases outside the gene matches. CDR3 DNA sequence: TGTGCCAGCAGCCCCATCGCCGGGACAGGGTCCTACGAGCAGTACTTC. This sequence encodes CASSPIAGTGSYEQYF.

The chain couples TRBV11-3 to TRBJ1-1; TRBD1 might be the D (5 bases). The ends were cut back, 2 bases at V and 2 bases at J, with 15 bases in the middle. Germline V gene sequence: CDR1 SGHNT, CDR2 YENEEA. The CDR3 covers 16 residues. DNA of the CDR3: TGTGCCAGCAGCTTACCTCGTGGGACGGTTAACACTGAAGCTTTCTTT. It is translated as CASSLPRGTVNTEAFF.

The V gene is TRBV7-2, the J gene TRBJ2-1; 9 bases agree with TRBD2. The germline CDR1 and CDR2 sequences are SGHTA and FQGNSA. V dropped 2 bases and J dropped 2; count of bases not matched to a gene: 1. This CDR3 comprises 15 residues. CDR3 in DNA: TGTGCCAGCAGCTTAATAGCGGGGGCCTACAATGAGCAGTTCTTC. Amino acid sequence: CASSLIAGAYNEQFF.

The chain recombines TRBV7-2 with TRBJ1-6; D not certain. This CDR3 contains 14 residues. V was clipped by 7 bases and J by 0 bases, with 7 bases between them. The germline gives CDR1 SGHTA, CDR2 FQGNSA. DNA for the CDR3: TGTGCCAGCAAGGAGAGCTCCTATAATTCACCCCTCCACTTT. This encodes CASKESSYNSPLHF. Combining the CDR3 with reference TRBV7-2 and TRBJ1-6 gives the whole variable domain GAGVSQSPSNKVTEKGKDVELRCDPISGHTALYWYRQSLGQGLEFLIYFQGNSAPDKSGLPSDRFSAERTGGSVSTLTIQRTQQEDSAVYLCASKESSYNSPLHFGNGTRLTVT.

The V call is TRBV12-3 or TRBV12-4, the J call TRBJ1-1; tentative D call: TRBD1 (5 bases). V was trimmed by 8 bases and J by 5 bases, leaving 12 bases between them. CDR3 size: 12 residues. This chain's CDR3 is CASQQGETEAFF. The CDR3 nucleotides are TGTGCCAGCCAGCAGGGTGAGACTGAAGCTTTCTTT.

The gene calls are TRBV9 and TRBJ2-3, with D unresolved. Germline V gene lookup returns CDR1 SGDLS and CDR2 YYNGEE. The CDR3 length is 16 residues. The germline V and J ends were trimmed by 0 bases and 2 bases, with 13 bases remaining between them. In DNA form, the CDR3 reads TGTGCCAGCAGCGTAGAAGGGCCTACCCTCACAGATACGCAGTATTTT. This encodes CASSVEGPTLTDTQYF. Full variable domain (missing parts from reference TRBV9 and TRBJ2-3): DSGVTQTPKHLITATGQRVTLRCSPRSGDLSVYWYQQSLDQGLQFLIQYYNGEERAKGNILERFSAQQFPDLHSELNLSSLELGDSALYFCASSVEGPTLTDTQYFGPGTRLTVL.

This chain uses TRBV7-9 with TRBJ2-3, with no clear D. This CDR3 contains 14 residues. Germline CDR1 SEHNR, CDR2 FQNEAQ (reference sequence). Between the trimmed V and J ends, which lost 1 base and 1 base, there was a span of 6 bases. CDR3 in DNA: TGTGCCAGCAGCTTAGGCGCAGGCACAGATACGCAGTATTTT. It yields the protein CASSLGAGTDTQYF.

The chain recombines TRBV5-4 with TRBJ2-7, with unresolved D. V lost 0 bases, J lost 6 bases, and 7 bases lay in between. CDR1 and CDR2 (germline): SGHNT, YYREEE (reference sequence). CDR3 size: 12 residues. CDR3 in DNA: TGTGCCAGCAGCTTGGATTTGGGCGAGCAGTACTTC. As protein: CASSLDLGEQYF.

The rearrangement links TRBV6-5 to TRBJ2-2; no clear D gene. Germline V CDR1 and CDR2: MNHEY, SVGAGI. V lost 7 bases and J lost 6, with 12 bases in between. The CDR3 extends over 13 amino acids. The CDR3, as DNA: TGTGCCAGCACCCAGTCATCGTCCGGGGAGCTGTTTTTT. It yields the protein CASTQSSSGELFF.

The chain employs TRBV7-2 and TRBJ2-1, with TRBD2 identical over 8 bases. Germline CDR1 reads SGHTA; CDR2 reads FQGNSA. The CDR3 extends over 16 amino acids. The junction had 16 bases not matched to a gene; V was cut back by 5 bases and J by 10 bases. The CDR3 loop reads CASSHWLAGGREEQFF. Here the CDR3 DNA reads TGTGCCAGCAGCCATTGGCTGGCGGGGGGAAGGGAAGAGCAGTTCTTC.

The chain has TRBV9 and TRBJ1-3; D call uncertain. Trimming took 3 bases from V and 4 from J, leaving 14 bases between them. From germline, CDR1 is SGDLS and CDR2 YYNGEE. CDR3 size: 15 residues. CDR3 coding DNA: TGTGCCAGCAGCGGCCCCTCGGGGTCGGGAAACACCATATATTTT. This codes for CASSGPSGSGNTIYF.

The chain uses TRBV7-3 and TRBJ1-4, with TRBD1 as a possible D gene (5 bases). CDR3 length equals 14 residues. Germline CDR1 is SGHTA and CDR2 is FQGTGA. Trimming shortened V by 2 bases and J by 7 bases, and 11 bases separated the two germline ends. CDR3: CASSLGGVGEKLFF. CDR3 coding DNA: TGTGCCAGCAGCTTAGGAGGGGTTGGTGAAAAACTGTTTTTT.